This TCR beta chain was found in a study of T cell responses to AZD1222 COVID-19 vaccine (dated by TCRdb to the early 2020s). Regarding the complete study: AZD1222 recipients given second doses at about 4 weeks or at about 12 weeks were pooled, since spike-specific TCR depth and breadth were not found to differ between the two schedules. TCR sequencing was performed for about 240 trial participants, of whom around 200 were given two doses of AZD1222 and around 25 were given two doses of MenACWY control vaccine. Trial participants were enrolled by age into 18-55, 56-69 and 70-plus year subgroups, with roughly 150, 30 and 60 TCR-sequenced participants respectively.

Comments on this clone: No cognate antigen has been identified for it. No much larger clone exists at a distance of one base, and base qualities are not known.

The CDR3 has 16 amino acids, counting the end cysteine and phenylalanine. The retained sequence is limited to the CDR3, 48 bases, with the frame set at the first base. Unmatched junction bases come to 9, with V trimmed by 2 bases and J by 5 bases. The germline V gene supplies CDR1 MNHNS and CDR2 SASEGT. The time point label, as the study defines it: baseline before first vaccination. Samples from vaccinated people were obtained from the UK trials COV001 and COV002, which included a single-blind randomized controlled phase 2/3 trial of AZD1222 (ChAdOx1 nCoV-19) in healthy adults. For TCRbeta chain sequencing, PBMC samples were collected from trial participants at day 0 and at day 28 after the second dose. On the study overall, not on this receptor specifically: In the small 56-69-year group, the increase in depth fell short of significance, most likely because of low power. Reportedly, almost half of the unique spike-specific TCRs recognized epitopes lying outside the regions that are mutated in the B.1.351 and B.1.1.7 variants. The whole spike protein was spanned by vaccine-associated CD4 TCRs, and dominant responses were seen in regions 160-218 and 743-854. Because no day 14 peak-response samples were available, repertoires were characterized only after the peak T cell response. Participants were mostly white British, with more females than males. The authors suggested clonal diversity may have been underestimated. Conclusions about previously exposed vaccinees are limited, since just a handful of AZD1222 recipients were seropositive for SARS-CoV-2 at baseline. A significant rise in spike-specific TCR breadth and depth was observed after two AZD1222 doses relative to day 0 and relative to MenACWY recipients.

The CDR3 regions of human TCRbeta chains were subjected to immunosequencing. Processing in the source paper ran as follows. TCRs in the repertoires were matched against a reference library of SARS-CoV-2-specific TCRs that had been generated with the MIRA antigen-specificity platform. Breadth was defined as the fraction of unique TCRs that were SARS-CoV-2-associated. Depth was defined as the fraction of total T cells that were SARS-CoV-2-associated. Using the MIRA data, each spike-specific TCR was mapped to the spike region that the TCR reacts to and placed in a CD4 or CD8 class. Log10-transformed breadth and depth values were compared by one-way ANOVA with Sidak's multiple comparisons tests. TCRdb holds this immuneACCESS table with in-frame rearrangements only. Some clones are missing; in checked studies, unresolved V genes explain under half, and the rest has no known cause. The D gene and trimming were derived from the DNA, and the V and J assignments and clone size from that table. The sample contains about 94,000 clones, about 88% of them found a single time. The ten biggest clones cover about 14% of the sample.

The sequence was collected from an adult in good health. The source was peripheral blood, collected on day 0 of AZD1222 vaccination. Rearrangement joined TRBV6-1 to TRBJ1-5; a stretch of 7 junction bases matches TRBD1. CDR3 sequence: CASSEIRGVVDQPQHF. The DNA sequence is as follows: TGTGCCAGCAGTGAAATCAGGGGGGTGGTCGATCAGCCCCAGCATTTT.